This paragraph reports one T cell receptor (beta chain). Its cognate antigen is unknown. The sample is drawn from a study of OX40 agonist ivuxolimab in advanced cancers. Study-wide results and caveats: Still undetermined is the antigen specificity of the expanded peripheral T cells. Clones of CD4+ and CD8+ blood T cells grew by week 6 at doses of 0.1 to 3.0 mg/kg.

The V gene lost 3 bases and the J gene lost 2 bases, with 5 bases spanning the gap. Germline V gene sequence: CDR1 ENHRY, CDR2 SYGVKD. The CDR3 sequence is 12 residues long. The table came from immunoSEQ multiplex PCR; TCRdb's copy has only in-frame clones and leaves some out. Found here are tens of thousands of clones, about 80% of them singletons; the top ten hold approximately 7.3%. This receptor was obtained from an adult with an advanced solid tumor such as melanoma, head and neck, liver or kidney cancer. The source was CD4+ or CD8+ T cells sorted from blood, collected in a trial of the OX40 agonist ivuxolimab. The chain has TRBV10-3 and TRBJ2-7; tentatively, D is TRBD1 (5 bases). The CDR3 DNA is TGTGCCATCAGTGACAGGGCCTACGAGCAGTACTTC. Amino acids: CAISDRAYEQYF.